The next 28 T cell receptor beta chains were all read from a single sample in a study of blood T cell repertoires in COVID-19. Some clones are missing from TCRdb's copy, which holds only in-frame ones; the method was immunoSEQ multiplex PCR. The data hold 150,000 to 200,000 clones, with roughly 85% observed a single time. Sequences were obtained from PBMCs or T cells enriched from blood (not recorded which). These receptors originate from a woman in her seventies in a cohort exposed to, infected with or recovered from COVID-19 (not recorded which).

The chain uses TRBV9 and TRBJ1-2, with D maybe TRBD1 (5 bases). The CDR3 consists of 13 residues. The germline V gene has CDR1 SGDLS and CDR2 YYNGEE. The V end lost 3 bases, the J end lost 0 bases, and 6 bases lay between the germline ends. CDR3 loop: CASSATANYGYTF. DNA of the CDR3: TGTGCCAGCAGCGCGACAGCTAACTATGGCTACACCTTC. Variable domain in full (rest from reference TRBV9 and TRBJ1-2): DSGVTQTPKHLITATGQRVTLRCSPRSGDLSVYWYQQSLDQGLQFLIQYYNGEERAKGNILERFSAQQFPDLHSELNLSSLELGDSALYFCASSATANYGYTFGSGTRLTVV.

Concerning this clone itself: A junction boundary mismatches the germline segment, possibly from a read error. This chain uses TRBV6-5 with TRBJ1-3; D call uncertain. Germline CDR1 reads MNHEY; CDR2 reads SVGAGI. This CDR3 has 12 amino acids. The CDR3 region has the DNA TGTGCCAGCTGTTACCCCGGGGAAGCCATATATTTT. This codes for CASCYPGEAIYF.

This clone was counted once. The rearrangement links TRBV5-1 to TRBJ2-7; 7 bases are a match to TRBD1. This CDR3 has 15 amino acids. V lost 4 bases, J lost 1 base, and 8 bases stayed unmatched. Germline V gene lookup returns CDR1 SGHRS and CDR2 YFSETQ. In DNA form, the CDR3 reads TGCGCCAGCAGCGAGACAGGGAACCCTTCCTACGAGCAGTACTTC. Translated, it gives CASSETGNPSYEQYF.

The chain carries TRBV11-2 and TRBJ2-1; 7 bases match TRBD2. The CDR3 runs to 16 residues. Per germline, CDR1 SGHAT and CDR2 FQNNGV. The V and J ends lost 1 base and 4 bases, in that order; junction bases with no gene match: 7. DNA for the CDR3: TGTGCCAGCAGCTTAGCGAGCGGGACGGGATACAATGAGCAGTTCTTC. Translated, it gives CASSLASGTGYNEQFF.

The chain uses TRBV4-2 and TRBJ1-1; D ambiguous. Germline values: CDR1 LGHNA, CDR2 YNFKEQ. CDR3 length equals 16 residues. Trimming pared 0 bases from V and 1 base from J, leaving 12 bases between. The CDR3 DNA is TGTGCCAGCAGCCAAGATAGGGAGGCAGGGAACACTGAAGCTTTCTTT. This gives the protein CASSQDREAGNTEAFF.

This rearrangement joins TRBV6-6 to TRBJ1-2; perhaps TRBD1 as D (6 bases). Germline V gene lookup returns CDR1 MNHNY and CDR2 SVGAGI (reference sequence). V lost 6 bases and J lost 11, with 22 bases in between. The CDR3 contains 14 residues. DNA of the CDR3: TGTGCCAGCAGCCGCCGCCGGGGGGACACTGGTTACACCTTC. Amino acids: CASSRRRGDTGYTF.

This chain links TRBV7-3 with TRBJ2-5; TRBD1 is a possible D gene (5 bases). Looked up from germline, CDR1 is SGHTA and CDR2 is FQGTGA. CDR3 size: 16 residues. V was shortened by 5 bases and J by 0 bases, with 16 bases between the two germline ends. Here the CDR3 reads CASSQNDRSYQETQYF. The CDR3 coding sequence is TGTGCCAGCAGCCAAAACGACAGATCGTACCAAGAGACCCAGTACTTC.

The chain uses TRBV28 and TRBJ1-1; D is possibly TRBD1 (5 bases). Germline V gives CDR1 MDHEN, CDR2 SYDVKM. The CDR3 is 12 residues long. Trimming cost V 4 bases and J 5 bases, with 8 bases left between them. The CDR3 sequence is CASSYSGTEAFF. The CDR3 bases are TGTGCCAGCAGTTACTCAGGGACTGAAGCTTTCTTT.

The gene calls are TRBV25-1 and TRBJ2-7, with TRBD2 as a possible D gene (6 bases). The length of the CDR3 is 15 residues. With 4 bases removed from V and 2 bases from J, the gap between germline ends came to 15 bases. Germline CDR1 reads MGHDK; CDR2 reads SYGVNS. This CDR3 reads CASSGPGTAAYEQYF. DNA for the CDR3: TGTGCCAGCAGTGGGCCCGGGACTGCCGCCTACGAGCAGTACTTC.

This chain joins TRBV9 and TRBJ2-5; weak D call: TRBD1 (6 bases). Per the germline V gene, CDR1 is SGDLS and CDR2 is YYNGEE. The CDR3 is 14 amino acids. V was clipped by 1 base and J by 2 bases, with 9 bases between them. CDR3 sequence reads: CASSVTQGQETQYF. CDR3 DNA: TGTGCCAGCAGCGTAACCCAGGGGCAAGAGACCCAGTACTTC.

The chain combines TRBV3-1 (or the pseudogene TRBV3-2) with TRBJ1-5; tentatively, D is TRBD1 (5 bases). Trimming pared 0 bases from V and 2 bases from J, leaving 14 bases between. Germline assignment: CDR1 LGHDT and CDR2 YNNKEL (reference sequence). The CDR3 loop spans 17 amino acids. In DNA, the CDR3 is TGTGCCAGCAGCCAAGATCCAAGGGGAACTGGCAATCAGCCCCAGCATTTT. This codes for CASSQDPRGTGNQPQHF.

The chain links TRBV4-3 to TRBJ1-2, with 8 nucleotides matching TRBD1. The germline V gene encodes CDR1 LGHNA and CDR2 YSLEER. J lost 5 bases, V lost 1 base, and 15 bases had no gene match. This CDR3 comprises 18 residues. In nucleotides, the CDR3 is TGCGCCAGCAGCCAAGGTGCTCGAGGAGACAGGGGTCGGTATGGCTACACCTTC. The encoded protein is CASSQGARGDRGRYGYTF.

The rearrangement uses TRBV11-2 and TRBJ2-3, with TRBD2 matching 10 bases. The V gene's germline CDR1 is SGHAT and CDR2 FQNNGV. V shed 9 bases, J shed 2 bases, and the junction held 14 bases outside the gene matches. The CDR3 has 17 amino acids. Here the CDR3 DNA reads TGTGCCAGTCAAACCGGACTAGCGGTTTTTTACACAGATACGCAGTATTTT. It codes for CASQTGLAVFYTDTQYF.

This chain connects TRBV19 to TRBJ2-7, with 12 bases matching TRBD2. The germline gives CDR1 LNHDA, CDR2 SQIVND (reference sequence). The CDR3 contains 15 residues. The ends lost 5 bases at V and 3 bases at J; junction bases unmatched: 5. The CDR3 spells CASSSTSGSLYEQYF. Here the CDR3 DNA reads TGTGCCAGTAGTTCGACTAGCGGGAGTCTCTACGAGCAGTACTTC.

In its sample, this clone was seen once. The rearrangement joins TRBV19 to TRBJ1-1; 7 positions match TRBD1. CDR3 length: 13 residues. From germline, CDR1 is LNHDA and CDR2 SQIVND (reference sequence). V lost 5 bases to trimming and J lost 0 bases; unmatched junction nucleotides: 0. The CDR3 nucleotides read TGTGCCAGTAGTGACAGGGTGAACACTGAAGCTTTCTTT. Translating it yields CASSDRVNTEAFF.

Note on this clone: The junction does not match germline at one end; this may be a read error. The V gene is TRBV2, the J gene TRBJ1-1; D is perhaps TRBD1 (6 bases). Germline V gene lookup returns CDR1 SNHLY and CDR2 FYNNEI. The CDR3 has 13 amino acids. In DNA, the CDR3 is TGTGCCAGCACTGTCGTGGTTTCGGGGGGGGCCTGCTTT. It codes for CASTVVVSGGACF.

This chain links TRBV28 with TRBJ2-7; 7 bases fit TRBD1. This CDR3 contains 13 residues. The ends lost 10 bases at V and 5 bases at J; junction bases unmatched: 11. Germline V lookup: CDR1 MDHEN, CDR2 SYDVKM. CDR3 sequence (DNA): TGTGCCACCCTAAACAGGGGAACCCACGAGCAGTACTTC. Translation: CATLNRGTHEQYF.

The V call is TRBV5-6, the J call TRBJ1-5; 8 nucleotides match TRBD1. This CDR3 region has 16 residues. Per the germline V gene, CDR1 is SGHDT and CDR2 is YYEEEE. V trimming: 0 bases; J trimming: 5 bases; junction bases outside the gene matches: 7. CDR3 nucleotides: TGTGCCAGCAGCTTGGCCGGACAGGGAGGGGATCAGCCCCAGCATTTT. It yields the protein CASSLAGQGGDQPQHF.

The V and J genes are TRBV28 and TRBJ1-2, with D perhaps matching TRBD1 (5 bases). The CDR3 has 14 residues. V was trimmed by 2 bases and J by 8 bases, leaving 15 bases between them. CDR1 is MDHEN, CDR2 SYDVKM, per germline. This CDR3 reads CASSLSKGTEGYTF. For the CDR3, the DNA is TGTGCCAGCAGTTTAAGTAAAGGGACTGAAGGCTACACCTTC.

V and J are TRBV27 and TRBJ2-4; 11 nucleotides align to TRBD2. Germline loops: CDR1 MNHEY, CDR2 SMNVEV (reference sequence). This CDR3 has 13 residues. Losses at the gene ends were 4 bases for V and 7 bases for J; bases not matched to a gene: 0. The CDR3 loop reads CASSSSGRNIQYF. CDR3 nucleotides: TGTGCCAGCAGTTCTAGCGGGAGGAACATTCAGTACTTC.

The chain couples TRBV7-9 to TRBJ2-5; 7 nucleotides align to TRBD1. The length of the CDR3 is 14 residues. J gave up 1 base and V 5 bases, and 4 bases lay outside the gene matches. Germline CDR1 is SEHNR and CDR2 is FQNEAQ (reference sequence). The CDR3 loop is CASSLQGVQETQYF. The CDR3 bases are TGTGCCAGCAGCCTCCAGGGGGTCCAAGAGACCCAGTACTTC.

The chain uses TRBV28 and TRBJ1-5, with 7 bases fitting TRBD1. The germline V gene has CDR1 MDHEN and CDR2 SYDVKM. J gave up 3 bases and V 7 bases, and 9 bases lay outside the gene matches. The CDR3 covers 15 residues. CDR3 residues: CASISPTGINQPQHF. CDR3 in DNA: TGTGCCAGCATTTCCCCGACAGGGATCAATCAGCCCCAGCATTTT.

The sample holds a few counts of this clone. V usage is TRBV19 and J usage is TRBJ2-3, with D maybe TRBD2 (5 bases). CDR1 and CDR2 from the germline V gene are LNHDA and SQIVND (reference sequence). V lost 7 bases, J lost 0 bases, and 11 bases lay in between. CDR3 length equals 14 residues. The CDR3 here is CASKEAASTDTQYF. CDR3 sequence (DNA): TGTGCCAGTAAGGAGGCAGCTAGCACAGATACGCAGTATTTT.

This chain uses TRBV30 with TRBJ2-7, with 8 bases matching TRBD1. The J segment lost 6 bases and the V segment lost 3 bases, leaving 10 bases of the junction unmatched. The CDR3 contains 14 residues. Per the germline V gene, CDR1 is GTSNPN and CDR2 is SVGIG (reference sequence). The CDR3 here is CAWSRQGQVLEQYF. The CDR3 DNA reads as TGTGCCTGGAGCAGACAGGGACAGGTTCTCGAGCAGTACTTC. The variable domain in full, completed from reference TRBV30 and TRBJ2-7, reads SQTIHQWPATLVQPVGSPLSLECTVEGTSNPNLYWYRQAAGRGLQLLFYSVGIGQISSEVPQNLSASRPQDRQFILSSKKLLLSDSGFYLCAWSRQGQVLEQYFGPGTRLTVT.

The count of this clone is one. V gene TRBV29-1 combines with J gene TRBJ2-2; no firm D call. Between the trimmed V and J ends, which lost 6 bases and 2 bases, there was a span of 13 bases. CDR3 size: 14 residues. Germline assignment: CDR1 SQVTM and CDR2 ANQGSEA. In DNA, the CDR3 is TGCAGCGTCGAGAGGCAATTCAACACCGGGGAGCTGTTTTTT. Its translation is CSVERQFNTGELFF.

The chain couples TRBV28 to TRBJ2-1; weak D call: TRBD2 (6 bases). Germline loops: CDR1 MDHEN, CDR2 SYDVKM. The CDR3 has 13 residues. V lost 7 bases to trimming and J lost 0 bases, with 7 bases between them. The CDR3 spells CASTAGSYNEQFF. CDR3 DNA: TGTGCCAGCACAGCGGGCTCCTACAATGAGCAGTTCTTC.

The genes are TRBV2 and TRBJ1-6; 7 nucleotides agree with TRBD1. The V and J ends lost 8 bases and 6 bases, in that order; junction bases with no gene match: 1. The germline V gene has CDR1 SNHLY and CDR2 FYNNEI. The CDR3 loop spans 12 amino acids. CDR3 in amino acids: CASRDSNSPLHF. As DNA, the CDR3 is TGTGCCAGCCGGGACAGTAATTCACCCCTCCACTTT. The full variable domain, completed using reference TRBV2 and TRBJ1-6, is EPEVTQTPSHQVTQMGQEVILRCVPISNHLYFYWYRQILGQKVEFLVSFYNNEISEKSEIFDDQFSVERPDGSNFTLKIRSTKLEDSAMYFCASRDSNSPLHFGNGTRLTVT.

The chain links TRBV11-2 to TRBJ1-1; tentative D call: TRBD1 (6 bases). Germline loops: CDR1 SGHAT, CDR2 FQNNGV. The CDR3 contains 16 residues. Trimming stripped 8 bases from V and 4 bases from J, with 23 bases between. The CDR3 coding sequence is TGTGCCAGCTCGTTCGGGACATCAAGGTGGGTCACTGAAGCTTTCTTT. Translating gives CASSFGTSRWVTEAFF. Full variable domain (rest looked up from reference TRBV11-2 and TRBJ1-1): EAGVAQSPRYKIIEKRQSVAFWCNPISGHATLYWYQQILGQGPKLLIQFQNNGVVDDSQLPKDRFSAERLKGVDSTLKIQPAKLEDSAVYLCASSFGTSRWVTEAFFGQGTRLTVV.